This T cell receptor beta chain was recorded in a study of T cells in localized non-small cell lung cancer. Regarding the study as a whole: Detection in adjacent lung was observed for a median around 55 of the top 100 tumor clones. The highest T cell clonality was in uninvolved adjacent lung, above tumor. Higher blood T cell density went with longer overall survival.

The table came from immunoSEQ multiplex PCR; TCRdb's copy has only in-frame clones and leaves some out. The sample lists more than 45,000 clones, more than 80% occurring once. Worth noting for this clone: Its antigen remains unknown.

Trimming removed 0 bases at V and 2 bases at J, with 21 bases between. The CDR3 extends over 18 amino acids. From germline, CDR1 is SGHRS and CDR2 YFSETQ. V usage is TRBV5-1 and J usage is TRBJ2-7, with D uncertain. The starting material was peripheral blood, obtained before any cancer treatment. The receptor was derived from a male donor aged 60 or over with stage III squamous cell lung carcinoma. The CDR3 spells CASSLGGLDRWGTYEQYF. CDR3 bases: TGCGCCAGCAGCTTGGGTGGGCTCGACCGGTGGGGTACCTACGAGCAGTACTTC.